The rows below give T cell receptor beta chains drawn from one sample of a study of shared clonotypes between healthy human individuals. Sequencing used immunoSEQ multiplex PCR; TCRdb keeps in-frame clones, though not all of them. The sample shows some 1,100,000 clones, approximately 78% of them seen only once. The sequencing sample was made of memory CD4+ T cells from PBMCs. The source of these receptors is a man between 18 and 35 years old in good health. Some clones in this sample may be carry-over from other donors' samples. Each CDR3 is given with its conserved first and last residue. The D gene is left open where the match is weak. Part of the rows lack a size; the others show once, few, many or a class for expanded clones.

size	V	D	J	CDR3	DNA
NA	TRBV5-6	NA	TRBJ1-2	CASSSISNYGYTF	TGTGCCAGCAGCTCGATATCCAACTATGGCTACACCTTC
once	TRBV4-3	NA	TRBJ2-7	CASSVTSAQGEQYF	TGCGCCAGCAGCGTTACTAGCGCTCAGGGGGAGCAGTACTTC
NA	TRBV11-2	NA	TRBJ2-3	CASSLAVLTTDTQYF	TGTGCCAGCAGCTTAGCGGTCCTTACCACAGATACGCAGTATTTT
once	TRBV11-2	TRBD2	TRBJ2-6	CASSHPGGGSSGANVLTF	TGTGCCAGCAGCCACCCGGGGGGGGGTAGCTCTGGGGCCAACGTCCTGACTTTC
few	TRBV5-6	TRBD2	TRBJ2-7	CASSFRVFGLAGTYEQYF	TGTGCCAGCAGCTTCAGGGTTTTTGGACTAGCGGGTACCTACGAGCAGTACTTC
NA	TRBV28	TRBD1	TRBJ1-2	CGTANYGYTF	TGCGGGACAGCTAACTATGGCTACACCTTC
NA	TRBV9	NA	TRBJ2-4	CASSVASDTTKNIQYF	TGTGCCAGCAGCGTAGCCTCTGACACTACCAAAAACATTCAGTACTTC
NA	TRBV5-4	TRBD1	TRBJ1-2	CASSVKTGNYGYTF	TGTGCCAGCAGCGTAAAGACAGGGAACTATGGCTACACCTTC
NA	TRBV10-2	NA	TRBJ1-5	CASSAIAGGNQPQHF	TGCGCCAGCAGTGCTATAGCGGGGGGCAATCAGCCCCAGCATTTT
NA	TRBV30	TRBD1	TRBJ1-3	CAWTPGQGAVTIYF	TGTGCCTGGACCCCGGGACAGGGGGCGGTCACCATATATTTT
NA	TRBV6-4	NA	TRBJ1-3	CASSVTGPGNTIYF	TGTGCCAGCAGTGTGACAGGACCTGGAAACACCATATATTTT
NA	TRBV28	TRBD1	TRBJ2-7	CASTPWDRVYEQYF	TGTGCCAGCACCCCTTGGGACAGGGTCTACGAGCAGTACTTC
NA	TRBV30	NA	TRBJ1-1	CAWSEVSNTEAFF	TGTGCCTGGAGTGAGGTCAGCAACACTGAAGCTTTCTTT
NA	TRBV4-3	NA	TRBJ1-2	CASSQERGVRGTSTF	TGCGCCAGCAGCCAAGAACGGGGGGTGCGGGGGACCTCCACCTTC
NA	TRBV7-3	NA	TRBJ1-1	CASSLAPTTTMNTEAFF	TGTGCCAGCAGCTTAGCCCCGACAACTACCATGAACACTGAAGCTTTCTTT
NA	TRBV5-1	NA	TRBJ2-7	CASSFGYEQYF	TGCGCCAGCAGCTTTGGGTACGAGCAGTACTTC